This T cell receptor beta chain appears in the sequencing data of a study of cytomegalovirus exposure and HLA in healthy donors. Generated by immunoSEQ multiplex PCR, the TCRdb table keeps only in-frame clones and is missing some. The sample lists roughly 300,000 clones; 75% to 90% were seen once. This clone was counted a single time. Its antigen remains unidentified. Findings and limits, study-wide: According to a later analysis, TCR clusters from the first cohort tended to co-occur in the 120 or so validation repertoires.

Germline trimming cut 2 bases from V and 2 bases from J; bases unmatched to any gene: 3. The germline V gene encodes CDR1 MNHEY and CDR2 SVGAGI. This CDR3 region has 14 residues. The sample comprised PBMCs. The TCR sequence derives from a woman between 18 and 29 years old in good health and CMV-seronegative. The chain joins TRBV6-5 to TRBJ2-7; 7 bases align to TRBD2. The CDR3 loop is CASSYGGETYEQYF. The CDR3 bases are TGTGCCAGCAGTTACGGGGGGGAAACCTACGAGCAGTACTTC.